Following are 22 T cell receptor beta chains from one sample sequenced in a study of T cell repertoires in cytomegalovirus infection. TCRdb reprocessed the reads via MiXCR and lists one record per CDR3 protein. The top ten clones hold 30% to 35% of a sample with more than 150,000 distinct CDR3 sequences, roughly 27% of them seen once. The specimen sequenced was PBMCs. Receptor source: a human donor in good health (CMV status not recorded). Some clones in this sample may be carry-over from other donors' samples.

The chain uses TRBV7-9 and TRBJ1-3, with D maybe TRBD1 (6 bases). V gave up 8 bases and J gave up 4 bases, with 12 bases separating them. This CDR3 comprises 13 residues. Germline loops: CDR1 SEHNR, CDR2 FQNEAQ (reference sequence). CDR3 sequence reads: CASRDRSGNTIYF. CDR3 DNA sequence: TGTGCCAGCCGCGACAGGTCCGGAAACACCATATATTTT.

CDR3 in DNA: TGTGCCATCAGTTACAGGGGTGACACTGAAGCTTTCTTT. As protein: CAISYRGDTEAFF. The chain joins TRBV10-3 to TRBJ1-1; 7 positions match TRBD1. The CDR3 runs 13 residues. V shed 5 bases and J 3 bases; nucleotides not matched to a gene: 3. Germline loops: CDR1 ENHRY, CDR2 SYGVKD.

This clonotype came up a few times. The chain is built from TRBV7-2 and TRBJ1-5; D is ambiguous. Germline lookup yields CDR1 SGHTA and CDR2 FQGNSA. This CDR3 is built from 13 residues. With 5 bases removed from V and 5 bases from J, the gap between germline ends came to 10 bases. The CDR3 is CASSPERDQPQHF. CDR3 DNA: TGTGCCAGCAGCCCAGAAAGGGATCAGCCCCAGCATTTT.

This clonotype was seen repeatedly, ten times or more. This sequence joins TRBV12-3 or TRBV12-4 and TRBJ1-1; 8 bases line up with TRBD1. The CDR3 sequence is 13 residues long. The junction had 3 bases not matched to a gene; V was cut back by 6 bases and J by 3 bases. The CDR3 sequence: CASSRQGYTEAFF. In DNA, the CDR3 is TGTGCCAGCAGCCGACAGGGGTACACTGAAGCTTTCTTT.

CDR3 in DNA: TGTGCCAGCAGCCCCCTGACTAGGAGGGCAGATACGCAGTATTTT. Encoded protein: CASSPLTRRADTQYF. V is TRBV7-3 and J is TRBJ2-3, with D perhaps TRBD2 (6 bases). This CDR3 is 15 amino acids long. Trimming took 5 bases from V and 4 from J, leaving 16 bases between them. Germline V gives CDR1 SGHTA, CDR2 FQGTGA.

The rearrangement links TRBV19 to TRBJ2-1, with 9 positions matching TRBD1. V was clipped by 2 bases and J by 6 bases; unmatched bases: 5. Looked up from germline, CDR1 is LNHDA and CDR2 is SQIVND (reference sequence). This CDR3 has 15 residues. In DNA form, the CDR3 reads TGTGCCAGTAGTATATCGGGACAGGGTGGCAATGAGCAGTTCTTC. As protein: CASSISGQGGNEQFF.

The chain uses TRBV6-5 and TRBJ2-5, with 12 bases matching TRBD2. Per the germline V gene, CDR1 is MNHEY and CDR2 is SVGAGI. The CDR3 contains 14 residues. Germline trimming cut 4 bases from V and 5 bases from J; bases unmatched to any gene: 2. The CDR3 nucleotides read TGTGCCAGCAGTTTCGGACTAGCGGGGGAGACCCAGTACTTC. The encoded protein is CASSFGLAGETQYF.

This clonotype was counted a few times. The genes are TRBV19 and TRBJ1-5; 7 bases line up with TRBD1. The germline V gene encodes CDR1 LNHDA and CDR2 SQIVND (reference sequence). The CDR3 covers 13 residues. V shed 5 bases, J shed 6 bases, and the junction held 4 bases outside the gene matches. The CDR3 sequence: CASSGTASQPQHF. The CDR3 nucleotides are TGTGCCAGTAGTGGGACAGCAAGTCAGCCCCAGCATTTT.

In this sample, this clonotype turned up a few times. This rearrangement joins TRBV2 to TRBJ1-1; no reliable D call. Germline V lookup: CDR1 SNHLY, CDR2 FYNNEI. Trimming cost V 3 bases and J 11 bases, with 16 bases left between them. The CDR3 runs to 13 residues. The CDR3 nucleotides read TGTGCCAGCAGTGAGATTCGACGGAGTGGGGCTTTCTTT. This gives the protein CASSEIRRSGAFF.

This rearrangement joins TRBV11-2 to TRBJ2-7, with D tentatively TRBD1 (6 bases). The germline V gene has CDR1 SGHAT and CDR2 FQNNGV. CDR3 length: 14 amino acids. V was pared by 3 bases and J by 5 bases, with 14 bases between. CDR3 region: CASSFNAGDHEQYF. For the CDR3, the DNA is TGTGCCAGCAGCTTTAATGCAGGGGACCACGAGCAGTACTTC.

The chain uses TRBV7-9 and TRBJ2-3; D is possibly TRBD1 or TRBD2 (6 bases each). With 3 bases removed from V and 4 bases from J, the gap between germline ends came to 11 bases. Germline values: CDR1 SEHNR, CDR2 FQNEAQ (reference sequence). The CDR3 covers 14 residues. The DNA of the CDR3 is TGTGCCAGCAGCTTTGAGGGGGAGGCAGATACGCAGTATTTT. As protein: CASSFEGEADTQYF.

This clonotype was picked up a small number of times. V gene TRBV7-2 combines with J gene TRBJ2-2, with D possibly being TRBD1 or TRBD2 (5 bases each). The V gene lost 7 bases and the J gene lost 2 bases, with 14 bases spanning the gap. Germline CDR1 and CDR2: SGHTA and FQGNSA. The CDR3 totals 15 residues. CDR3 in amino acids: CASTQWDVNTGELFF. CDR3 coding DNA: TGTGCCAGCACCCAGTGGGACGTAAACACCGGGGAGCTGTTTTTT.

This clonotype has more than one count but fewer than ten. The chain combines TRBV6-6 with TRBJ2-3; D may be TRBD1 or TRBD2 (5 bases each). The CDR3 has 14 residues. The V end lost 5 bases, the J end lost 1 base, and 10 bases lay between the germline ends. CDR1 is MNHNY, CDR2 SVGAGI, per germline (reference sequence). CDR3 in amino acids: CASSILGGTDTQYF. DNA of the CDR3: TGTGCCAGCAGTATACTAGGGGGCACAGATACGCAGTATTTT.

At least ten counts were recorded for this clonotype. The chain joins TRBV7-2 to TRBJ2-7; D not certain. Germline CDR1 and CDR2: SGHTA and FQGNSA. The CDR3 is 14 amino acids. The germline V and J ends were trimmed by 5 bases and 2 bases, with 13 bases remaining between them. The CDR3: CASSMTASAYEQYF. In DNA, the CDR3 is TGTGCCAGCAGCATGACGGCTTCTGCCTACGAGCAGTACTTC.

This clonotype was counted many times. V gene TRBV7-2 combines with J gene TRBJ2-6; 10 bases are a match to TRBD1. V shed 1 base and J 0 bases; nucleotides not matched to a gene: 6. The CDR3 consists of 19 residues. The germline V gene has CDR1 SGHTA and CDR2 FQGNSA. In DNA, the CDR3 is TGTGCCAGCAGCTTAGGATTGGGACAGGGGAGCTCTGGGGCCAACGTCCTGACTTTC. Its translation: CASSLGLGQGSSGANVLTF.

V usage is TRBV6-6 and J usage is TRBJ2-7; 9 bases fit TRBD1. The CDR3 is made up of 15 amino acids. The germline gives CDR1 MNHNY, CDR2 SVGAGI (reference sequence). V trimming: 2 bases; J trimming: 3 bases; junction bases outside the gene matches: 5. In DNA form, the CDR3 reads TGTGCCAGCAGTTACACGGGACAGGGACTCTACGAGCAGTACTTC. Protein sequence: CASSYTGQGLYEQYF.

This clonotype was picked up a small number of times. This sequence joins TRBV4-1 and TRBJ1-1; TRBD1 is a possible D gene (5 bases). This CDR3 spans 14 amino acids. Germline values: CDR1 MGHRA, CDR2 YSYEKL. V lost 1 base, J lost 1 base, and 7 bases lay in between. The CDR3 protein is CASSQGQGNTEAFF. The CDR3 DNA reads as TGCGCCAGCAGCCAAGGCCAGGGGAACACTGAAGCTTTCTTT.

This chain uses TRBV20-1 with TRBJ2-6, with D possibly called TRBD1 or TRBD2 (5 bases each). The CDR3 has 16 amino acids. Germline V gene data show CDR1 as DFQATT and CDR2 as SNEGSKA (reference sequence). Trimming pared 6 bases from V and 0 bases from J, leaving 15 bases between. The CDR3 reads CSALRDAFSGANVLTF. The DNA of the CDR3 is TGCAGTGCCCTCCGGGACGCTTTCTCTGGGGCCAACGTCCTGACTTTC.

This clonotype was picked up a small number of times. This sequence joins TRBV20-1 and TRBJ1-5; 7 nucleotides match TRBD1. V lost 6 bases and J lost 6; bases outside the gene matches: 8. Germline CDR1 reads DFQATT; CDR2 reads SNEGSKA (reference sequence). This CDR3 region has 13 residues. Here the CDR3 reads CSARTGESQPQHF. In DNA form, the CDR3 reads TGCAGTGCCCGGACAGGAGAGAGTCAGCCCCAGCATTTT.

In DNA form, the CDR3 reads TGTGCCAGCAGTTACTCGGCGGGGGTCCTCACCGGGGAGCTGTTTTTT. It is translated as CASSYSAGVLTGELFF. V is TRBV6-2 or TRBV6-3 and J is TRBJ2-2; 7 bases align to TRBD2. The J segment lost 4 bases and the V segment lost 0 bases, leaving 5 bases of the junction unmatched. Germline lookup yields CDR1 MNHEY and CDR2 SVGEGT. The CDR3 runs 16 residues.

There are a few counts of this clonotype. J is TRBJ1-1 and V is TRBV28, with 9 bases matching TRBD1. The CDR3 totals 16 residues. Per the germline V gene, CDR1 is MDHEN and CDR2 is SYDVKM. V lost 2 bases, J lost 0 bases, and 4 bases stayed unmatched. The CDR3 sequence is CASSLNRGPMNTEAFF. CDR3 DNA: TGTGCCAGCAGTTTAAACAGGGGGCCTATGAACACTGAAGCTTTCTTT.

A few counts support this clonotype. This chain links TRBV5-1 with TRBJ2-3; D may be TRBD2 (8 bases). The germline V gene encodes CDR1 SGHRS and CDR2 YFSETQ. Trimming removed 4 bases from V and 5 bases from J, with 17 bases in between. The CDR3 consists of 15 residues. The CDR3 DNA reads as TGCGCCAGCAGCGAAACTAGCGGACAGGTAGATACGCAGTATTTT. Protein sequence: CASSETSGQVDTQYF. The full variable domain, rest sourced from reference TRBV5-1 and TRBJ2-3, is KAGVTQTPRYLIKTRGQQVTLSCSPISGHRSVSWYQQTPGQGLQFLFEYFSETQRNKGNFPGRFSGRQFSNSRSEMNVSTLELGDSALYLCASSETSGQVDTQYFGPGTRLTVL.